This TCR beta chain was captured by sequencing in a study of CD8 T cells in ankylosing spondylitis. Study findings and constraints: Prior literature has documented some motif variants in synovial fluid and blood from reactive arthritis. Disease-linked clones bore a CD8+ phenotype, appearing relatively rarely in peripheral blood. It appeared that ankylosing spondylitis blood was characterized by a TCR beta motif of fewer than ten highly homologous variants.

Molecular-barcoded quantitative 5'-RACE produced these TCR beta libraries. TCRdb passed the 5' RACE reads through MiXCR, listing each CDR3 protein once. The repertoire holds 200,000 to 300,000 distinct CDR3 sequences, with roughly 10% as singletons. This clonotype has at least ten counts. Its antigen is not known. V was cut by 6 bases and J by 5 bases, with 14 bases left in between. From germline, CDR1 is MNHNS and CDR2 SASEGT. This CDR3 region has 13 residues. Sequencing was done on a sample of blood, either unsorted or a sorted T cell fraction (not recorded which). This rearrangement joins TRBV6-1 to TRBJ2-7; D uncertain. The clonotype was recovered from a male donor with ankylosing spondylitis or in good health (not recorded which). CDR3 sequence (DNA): TGTGCCAGCAGGATAAGAAGGGAACACGAGCAGTACTTC. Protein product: CASRIRREHEQYF.